These 13 T cell receptor beta chains were sequenced from one sample in a study of cytomegalovirus exposure and HLA in healthy donors. PCR primers comprised 60 Vbeta and 13 Jbeta primers. The assay was immunoSEQ multiplex PCR, and TCRdb's table has in-frame clones only and misses some. The sample table sets out 200,000 to 250,000 clones. The sample comprised PBMCs. The receptors stem from a woman aged 25 to 39 in good health and CMV-seropositive.

The chain joins TRBV27 to TRBJ1-3, with D perhaps matching TRBD1 (5 bases). This CDR3 has 15 residues. The germline V gene encodes CDR1 MNHEY and CDR2 SMNVEV (reference sequence). V was pared by 2 bases and J by 4 bases, with 12 bases between. CDR3 region: CASSLGQGRGNTIYF. CDR3 DNA sequence: TGTGCCAGCAGTTTAGGCCAGGGAAGGGGAAACACCATATATTTT.

The chain employs TRBV9 and TRBJ2-5, with 11 bases identical to TRBD2. This CDR3 spans 15 amino acids. Trimming took 2 bases from V and 4 from J; bases not matched to a gene: 4. In germline, CDR1 is SGDLS, CDR2 YYNGEE. The CDR3 spells CASSVSGRARETQYF. The CDR3 nucleotides read TGTGCCAGCAGCGTTAGCGGGAGGGCCCGAGAGACCCAGTACTTC.

The CDR3 protein is CAISTRGGFSEAFF. CDR3 nucleotides: TGTGCCATCAGCACACGGGGAGGGTTCTCTGAAGCTTTCTTT. This sequence joins TRBV10-3 and TRBJ1-1, with D uncertain. Trimming cost V 6 bases and J 6 bases, with 17 bases left between them. The CDR3 consists of 14 residues. Germline V gene sequence: CDR1 ENHRY, CDR2 SYGVKD.

This chain connects TRBV19 to TRBJ1-1; unclear D gene. Germline V gene lookup returns CDR1 LNHDA and CDR2 SQIVND (reference sequence). V lost 5 bases and J 3 bases, leaving 7 bases between the germline ends. The CDR3 totals 12 residues. The DNA for the CDR3 is TGTGCCAGTAGTGACGGAGACACTGAAGCTTTCTTT. This encodes CASSDGDTEAFF.

CDR3 DNA sequence: TGTGCCAGTAGTATGGGAGCCACAGATACGCAGTATTTT. This translates into CASSMGATDTQYF. The chain has TRBV19 and TRBJ2-3; D perhaps matches TRBD2 (5 bases). The CDR3 covers 13 residues. With 3 bases removed from V and 2 bases from J, the gap between germline ends came to 6 bases. CDR1 is LNHDA and CDR2 is SQIVND in the germline V gene (reference sequence).

The chain has TRBV19 and TRBJ1-3; D gene ambiguous. This CDR3 has 16 amino acids. The ends were cut back, 1 base at V and 3 bases at J, with 13 bases in the middle. Germline V gene lookup returns CDR1 LNHDA and CDR2 SQIVND (reference sequence). The DNA for the CDR3 is TGTGCCAGTAGTATAGGCACAGTTCTGCTTGGAAACACCATATATTTT. It yields the protein CASSIGTVLLGNTIYF.

V usage is TRBV11-2 and J usage is TRBJ2-5, with 8 bases that match TRBD2. This CDR3 is 17 amino acids long. Germline CDR1 is SGHAT and CDR2 is FQNNGV. With 8 bases clipped from V and 0 bases from J, the junction kept 14 bases outside the gene matches. The CDR3 loop reads CASGGWRGDLYQETQYF. The CDR3 DNA reads as TGTGCCAGCGGGGGTTGGCGGGGGGACTTGTACCAAGAGACCCAGTACTTC.

The CDR3 nucleotides are TGTGCCTGGAGTGTAGCCCCAAGGACTAGCGGAGAGACCCAGTACTTC. Protein product: CAWSVAPRTSGETQYF. This rearrangement joins TRBV30 to TRBJ2-5; 10 nucleotides line up with TRBD2. Trimming at V came to 0 bases and at J to 4 bases, leaving 8 bases not matched to a gene. Germline assignment: CDR1 GTSNPN and CDR2 SVGIG (reference sequence). The length of the CDR3 is 16 residues. Combining the CDR3 with reference TRBV30 and TRBJ2-5 gives the whole variable domain SQTIHQWPATLVQPVGSPLSLECTVEGTSNPNLYWYRQAAGRGLQLLFYSVGIGQISSEVPQNLSASRPQDRQFILSSKKLLLSDSGFYLCAWSVAPRTSGETQYFGPGTRLLVL.

V is TRBV13 and J is TRBJ1-2; TRBD1 matches at 9 bases. In germline, CDR1 is PRHDT, CDR2 FYEKMQ (reference sequence). The CDR3 runs to 19 residues. Losses at the gene ends were 5 bases for V and 5 bases for J; bases not matched to a gene: 21. Here the CDR3 DNA reads TGTGCCAGCAGCCTCGAAACTTTTGGTTGGGTTGGACAGGGGTATGGCTACACCTTC. It translates to CASSLETFGWVGQGYGYTF. Together with reference TRBV13 and TRBJ1-2, the CDR3 gives the full variable domain: AAGVIQSPRHLIKEKRETATLKCYPIPRHDTVYWYQQGPGQDPQFLISFYEKMQSDKGSIPDRFSAQQFSDYHSELNMSSLELGDSALYFCASSLETFGWVGQGYGYTFGSGTRLTVV.

V and J are TRBV4-1 and TRBJ1-5; a possible D gene is TRBD1 (6 bases). Germline V lookup: CDR1 MGHRA, CDR2 YSYEKL. Trimming removed 0 bases from V and 5 bases from J, with 14 bases in between. The length of the CDR3 is 16 residues. The CDR3 reads CASSQEWNRADQPQHF. As DNA, the CDR3 is TGCGCCAGCAGCCAAGAGTGGAACAGGGCTGATCAGCCCCAGCATTTT.

Notes on this clone: Relative to the germline gene, one junction end is altered; a read error may explain this. Written as DNA, the CDR3 is TGTGCCAGCAGTGCATTACAGGGGGCTGGGAACACCATATATTTT. This translates into CASSALQGAGNTIYF. V gene TRBV2 combines with J gene TRBJ1-3, with 9 positions matching TRBD1. Looked up from germline, CDR1 is SNHLY and CDR2 is FYNNEI. The CDR3 consists of 15 residues.

The V and J genes are TRBV9 and TRBJ2-1, with 13 bases that match TRBD2. The CDR3 runs 18 residues. V dropped 1 base and J dropped 4; count of bases not matched to a gene: 8. Germline assignment: CDR1 SGDLS and CDR2 YYNGEE. The CDR3 reads CASSVSRTSGSRYNEQFF. DNA of the CDR3: TGTGCCAGCAGCGTATCCCGGACTAGCGGGAGTAGGTACAATGAGCAGTTCTTC.

This chain connects TRBV20-1 to TRBJ1-1, with unresolved D. The CDR3 spans 11 residues. Germline V gene sequence: CDR1 DFQATT, CDR2 SNEGSKA (reference sequence). Trimming cost V 6 bases and J 8 bases, with 13 bases left between them. The CDR3: CSAPRREEAFF. Here the CDR3 DNA reads TGCAGTGCACCCCGCCGGGAGGAAGCTTTCTTT.